What follows is one TCR beta chain and its context. Its antigen is currently unknown. The sample comes from a study of radiation and T cells in renal cell carcinoma. The study, taken as a whole, reports: In nephrectomy-only tumors, top 100 clonotypes averaged roughly 45%, versus approximately 50% irradiated.

Stated treatment: 15 Gy SBRT to primary tumor, nephrectomy 4 weeks later. The tumor was a clear cell renal cell carcinoma. Assay: immunoSEQ multiplex PCR; the TCRdb copy retains only in-frame clones and omits some. Of around 9,200 clones detected, approximately 54% appear once; the ten largest clones hold less than 20%. The V gene's germline CDR1 is MNHEY and CDR2 SMNVEV (reference sequence). Trimming cost V 3 bases and J 3 bases, with 11 bases left between them. This CDR3 contains 14 residues. This receptor was identified in a man between 60 and 70 years old with renal cell carcinoma. The chain links TRBV27 to TRBJ1-2; D is uncertain. Here the sequenced sample was tumor tissue, taken from a patient whose treatment included radiotherapy and nephrectomy. In DNA, the CDR3 is TGTGCCAGCAGTTTGGGCTCGGAATACTATGGCTACACCTTC. It yields the protein CASSLGSEYYGYTF.